This T cell receptor beta chain originates from a study of cytomegalovirus exposure and HLA in healthy donors. V lost 0 bases, J lost 5 bases, and 6 bases stayed unmatched. The V gene's germline CDR1 is SGDLS and CDR2 YYNGEE. The CDR3 has 15 amino acids. It was with 60 Vbeta and 13 Jbeta primers that the PCR ran. Profiled with immunoSEQ multiplex PCR; TCRdb holds only in-frame clones, not every one. The sample lists some 120,000 clones, under 80% occurring once. Overall study findings and caveats: It has been reported that TCR beta sequences accurately predicted the HLA-A and HLA-B alleles of most subjects.

Worth noting for this clone: The antigen is unknown.

Material: PBMCs. This chain uses TRBV9 with TRBJ1-2, with TRBD1 identical over 8 bases. The TCR sequence derives from a woman aged 60-70 years in good health and CMV-seropositive. The CDR3 here is CASSVARTGYYGYTF. The CDR3 nucleotides read TGTGCCAGCAGCGTAGCCAGGACAGGGTATTATGGCTACACCTTC.